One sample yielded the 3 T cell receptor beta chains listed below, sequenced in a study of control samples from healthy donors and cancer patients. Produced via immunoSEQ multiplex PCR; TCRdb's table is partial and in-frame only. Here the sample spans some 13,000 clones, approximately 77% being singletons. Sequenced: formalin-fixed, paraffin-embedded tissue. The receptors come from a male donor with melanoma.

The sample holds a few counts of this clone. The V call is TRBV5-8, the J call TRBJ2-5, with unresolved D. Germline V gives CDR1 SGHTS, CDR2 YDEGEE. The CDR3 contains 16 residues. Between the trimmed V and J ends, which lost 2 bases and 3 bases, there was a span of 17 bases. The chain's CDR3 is CASSLGSASPEETQYF. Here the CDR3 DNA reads TGTGCCAGCAGCTTAGGCTCGGCTAGTCCGGAAGAGACCCAGTACTTC.

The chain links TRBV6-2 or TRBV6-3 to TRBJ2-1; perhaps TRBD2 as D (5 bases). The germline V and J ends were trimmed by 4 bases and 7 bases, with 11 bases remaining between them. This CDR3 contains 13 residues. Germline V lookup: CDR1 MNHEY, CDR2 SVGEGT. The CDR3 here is CASSSVRGNEQFF. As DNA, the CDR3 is TGTGCCAGCAGTTCCGTCCGAGGGAATGAGCAGTTCTTC.

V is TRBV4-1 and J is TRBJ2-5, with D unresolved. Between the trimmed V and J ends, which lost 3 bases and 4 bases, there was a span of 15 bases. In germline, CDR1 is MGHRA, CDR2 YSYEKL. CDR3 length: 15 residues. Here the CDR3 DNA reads TGCGCCAGCAGCCAGCCGATTAGAGGTGGAGAGACCCAGTACTTC. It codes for CASSQPIRGGETQYF.